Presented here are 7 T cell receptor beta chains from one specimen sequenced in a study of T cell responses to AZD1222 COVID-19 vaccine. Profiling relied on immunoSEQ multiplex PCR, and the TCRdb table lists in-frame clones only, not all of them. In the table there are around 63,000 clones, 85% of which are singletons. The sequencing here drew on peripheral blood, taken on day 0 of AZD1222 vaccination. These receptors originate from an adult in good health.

The CDR3 DNA is TGTGCCAGCAGTTTATGGGCGGGACAGGACAATGAGCAGTTCTTC. Protein: CASSLWAGQDNEQFF. The V gene is TRBV28, the J gene TRBJ2-1, with TRBD1 identical over 8 bases. J gave up 5 bases and V 0 bases, and 3 bases lay outside the gene matches. The CDR3 runs to 15 residues. Looked up from germline, CDR1 is MDHEN and CDR2 is SYDVKM.

The CDR3 loop is CALEGPDGTIYF. CDR3 DNA sequence: TGTGCCCTGGAGGGGCCGGATGGCACCATATATTTT. The V and J genes are TRBV30 and TRBJ1-3, with D maybe TRBD1 (5 bases). CDR1 and CDR2 from the germline V gene are GTSNPN and SVGIG (reference sequence). CDR3 length equals 12 residues. Trimming shortened V by 8 bases and J by 9 bases, and 17 bases separated the two germline ends.

The CDR3 sequence: CAITNRGDGYTF. CDR3 sequence (DNA): TGTGCCATCACAAACAGGGGGGATGGCTACACCTTC. V gene TRBV10-3 combines with J gene TRBJ1-2, with 8 nucleotides matching TRBD1. This CDR3 spans 12 amino acids. The germline CDR1 and CDR2 sequences are ENHRY and SYGVKD. Trimming at V came to 7 bases and at J to 6 bases, leaving 4 bases not matched to a gene.

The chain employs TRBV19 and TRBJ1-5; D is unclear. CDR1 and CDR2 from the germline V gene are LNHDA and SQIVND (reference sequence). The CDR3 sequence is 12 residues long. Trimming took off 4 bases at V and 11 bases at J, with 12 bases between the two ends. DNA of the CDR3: TGTGCCAGTAGTAGCCGATTTAGTACCCAGCATTTT. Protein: CASSSRFSTQHF.

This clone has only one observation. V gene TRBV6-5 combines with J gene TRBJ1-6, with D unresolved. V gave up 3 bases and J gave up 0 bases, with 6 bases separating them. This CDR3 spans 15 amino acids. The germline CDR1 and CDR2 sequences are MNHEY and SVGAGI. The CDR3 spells CASSYRDSYNSPLHF. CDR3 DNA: TGTGCCAGCAGTTATAGGGACTCCTATAATTCACCCCTCCACTTT.

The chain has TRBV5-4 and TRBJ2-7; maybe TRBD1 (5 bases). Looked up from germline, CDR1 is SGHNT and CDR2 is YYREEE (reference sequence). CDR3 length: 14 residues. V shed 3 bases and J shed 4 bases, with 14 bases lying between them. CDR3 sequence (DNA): TGTGCCAGCAGCTCCTCCCAGGGTGGATACGAGCAGTACTTC. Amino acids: CASSSSQGGYEQYF.

The CDR3 protein is CASNRHSSDDEQYF. The CDR3, as DNA: TGTGCCAGCAACCGCCACTCCTCGGACGACGAGCAGTACTTC. This sequence joins TRBV6-5 and TRBJ2-7; D is ambiguous. The V gene's germline CDR1 is MNHEY and CDR2 SVGAGI. V dropped 7 bases and J dropped 5 bases, with 18 bases sitting between them. This CDR3 has 14 residues.